This T cell receptor beta chain was recovered during a study of T cells after yellow fever vaccination. Findings and limits, study-wide: By day 5 rather than day 15, the secondary response had peaked, though it was weaker. Sorting of memory subsets on day 0 yielded almost no detectable vaccine-responding clonotypes.

In TCRdb, the 5' RACE reads were re-called with MiXCR into one record per CDR3 protein. Of some 27,000 distinct CDR3 sequences listed, 6.3% are singletons. This clonotype has ten or more counts. The sequenced sample was PBMCs, either bulk or a sorted T-cell subset (CD4+, CD8+, memory, or dextramer-sorted; not recorded which), obtained on the day of the yellow fever booster vaccination. This receptor was obtained from a man aged 25-45 years who received the YFV17D yellow fever vaccine.

The DNA for the CDR3 is TGTGCCAGCAGCCCGGGACAGTCCTACGAGCAGTACTTC. Translating gives CASSPGQSYEQYF. The chain links TRBV28 to TRBJ2-7; 7 bases map to TRBD1. Germline CDR1 MDHEN, CDR2 SYDVKM. This CDR3 contains 13 residues. With V trimmed by 6 bases and J by 1 base, 3 bases remained unmatched. Using reference TRBV28 and TRBJ2-7 for the parts outside the CDR3, the full variable domain is DVKVTQSSRYLVKRTGEKVFLECVQDMDHENMFWYRQDPGLGLRLIYFSYDVKMKEKGDIPEGYSVSREKKERFSLILESASTNQTSMYLCASSPGQSYEQYFGPGTRLTVT.